This entry lists 26 T cell receptor beta chains sequenced from one sample in a study of CD8+CD57+ T cells in acquired aplastic anemia (dated by TCRdb to about 2018). Sequenced on an Illumina HiSeq 2000. Genomic DNA was used as template for profiling of TCR beta VDJ combinations and CDR3 sequences. Using fastp at Q25 and MiXCR, TCRdb reprocessed the public reads and kept productive beta chains. Each record represents a unique CDR3 protein, reported with the most common genes and DNA among its rows. The sample table contains around 200,000 distinct CDR3 sequences; only one count was recorded for approximately 51% of them. The top ten clones comprise less than 20% of the sample. Flow cytometry had shown CD8+CD57+ cell expansion in the patients selected for sequencing. Sequences were obtained from sorted CD4+, CD8+, or CD8+CD57+ T cells (not recorded which) from PBMCs. These receptors were obtained from a human donor with aplastic anemia.

On this clonotype itself: A much larger clone lies a single base off, so this may be a read error. The rearrangement joins TRBV5-1 to TRBJ2-3; D is unclear. Trimming pared 3 bases from V and 4 bases from J, leaving 15 bases between. Germline lookup yields CDR1 SGHRS and CDR2 YFSETQ. This CDR3 spans 15 amino acids. CDR3 sequence: CASSSTLDKADTQYF. The DNA for the CDR3 is TGCGCCAGCAGCTCGACCCTAGATAAGGCAGATACGCAGTATTTT.

The chain joins TRBV10-3 to TRBJ1-3, with TRBD1 matching 8 bases. This CDR3 region has 15 residues. The germline V gene encodes CDR1 ENHRY and CDR2 SYGVKD. With 2 bases clipped from V and 4 bases from J, the junction kept 4 bases outside the gene matches. CDR3 sequence: CAISEQGARGNTIYF. CDR3 DNA sequence: TGTGCCATCAGTGAGCAGGGGGCGCGGGGAAACACCATATATTTT.

In its sample, this clonotype was seen many times. This chain connects TRBV11-2 to TRBJ1-4; D not resolved. CDR1 is SGHAT and CDR2 is FQNNGV in the germline V gene. CDR3 length equals 14 residues. V gave up 0 bases and J gave up 7 bases, with 9 bases separating them. CDR3 nucleotides: TGTGCCAGCAGCTTAGAAGCGGACGGTGAAAAACTGTTTTTT. Amino acid sequence: CASSLEADGEKLFF. The full variable domain, in which reference TRBV11-2 and TRBJ1-4 provide the parts outside the CDR3, is EAGVAQSPRYKIIEKRQSVAFWCNPISGHATLYWYQQILGQGPKLLIQFQNNGVVDDSQLPKDRFSAERLKGVDSTLKIQPAKLEDSAVYLCASSLEADGEKLFFGSGTQLSVL.

As regards this clonotype: The CDR3 end shows no conserved phenylalanine or tryptophan, and so a read error is likely. No DNA is shown, since the ends of the CDR3 on it are uncertain; the CDR3 is the one TCRdb lists. This chain links TRBV6-1 with TRBJ2-7; TRBD2 reflects the table's D call only, with no check against the DNA. The CDR3 contains 8 residues when both ends are counted. Germline V CDR1 and CDR2: MNHNS, SASEGT. The CDR3 here is CASSVPAG.

The chain couples TRBV12-3 or TRBV12-4 to TRBJ2-2, with 9 bases fitting TRBD1. The CDR3 runs 15 residues. Unmatched junction bases numbered 9, after V lost 6 bases and J lost 7 bases. The CDR3 region has the DNA TGTGCCAGCAGCCCGGACAGGGGCCATAGCGGGGAGCTGTTTTTT. It codes for CASSPDRGHSGELFF.

This clonotype was observed a few times. The V and J genes are TRBV6-1 and TRBJ2-5; the D is unclear. The CDR3 is 13 amino acids. Germline-derived CDR1 and CDR2 are MNHNS and SASEGT. The V end lost 6 bases, the J end lost 1 base, and 9 bases lay between the germline ends. The CDR3 reads CASRAPGQETQYF. The CDR3 DNA reads as TGTGCCAGCAGGGCCCCGGGCCAAGAGACCCAGTACTTC.

V is TRBV3-1 and J is TRBJ1-1; D not certain. The V end was cut by 1 base, the J end by 2 bases, with 8 bases between. The CDR3 totals 14 residues. CDR1 is LGHDT, CDR2 YNNKEL, per germline (reference sequence). For the CDR3, the DNA is TGTGCCAGCAGCCAAGGGAGGTTAAACACTGAAGCTTTCTTT. This gives the protein CASSQGRLNTEAFF.

This clonotype has a single count. This chain's CDR3 is CASSLEGLPETQYF. CDR3 sequence (DNA): TGCGCCAGCAGCTTGGAGGGACTACCCGAGACCCAGTACTTC. The chain employs TRBV5-1 and TRBJ2-5; 7 bases align to TRBD2. The CDR3 loop spans 14 amino acids. Germline CDR1 and CDR2: SGHRS and YFSETQ. The trim removed 0 bases at V and 5 bases at J, leaving 4 bases unmatched.

The chain recombines TRBV2 with TRBJ1-6; possibly TRBD1 for D (5 bases). Looked up from germline, CDR1 is SNHLY and CDR2 is FYNNEI. The germline V and J ends were trimmed by 4 bases and 17 bases, with 15 bases remaining between them. The CDR3 is 12 residues long. The CDR3 spells CASSGPGDAVHF. The CDR3 coding sequence is TGTGCCAGCAGTGGACCCGGGGACGCCGTCCACTTT.

The rearrangement links TRBV10-2 to TRBJ2-1; D may be TRBD1 (6 bases). Germline V lookup: CDR1 WSHSY, CDR2 SAAADI. V was clipped by 4 bases and J by 1 base, with 11 bases between them. This CDR3 is 15 amino acids long. The CDR3 sequence: CASSARGSSYNEQFF. The CDR3 coding sequence is TGCGCCAGCAGTGCGAGGGGGTCGTCCTACAATGAGCAGTTCTTC.

Only a few counts were recorded for this clonotype. The chain is built from TRBV27 and TRBJ2-6; D is perhaps TRBD1 or TRBD2 (5 bases each). Deletions cut 0 bases from V and 2 bases from J, with 14 bases between. CDR1 is MNHEY, CDR2 SMNVEV, per germline (reference sequence). This CDR3 contains 18 residues. The CDR3 loop reads CASSLSVSRDPGANVLTF. In DNA, the CDR3 is TGTGCCAGCAGTTTATCGGTTAGCAGGGACCCTGGGGCCAACGTCCTGACTTTC.

The J gene is TRBJ1-3, the V gene TRBV12-5; no clear D gene. The CDR3 length is 14 residues. With 6 bases removed from V and 6 bases from J, the gap between germline ends came to 15 bases. Germline V CDR1 and CDR2: LGHNT, FRNRAP. CDR3 bases: TGTGCTAGTGGCCCCGGGCTTGACAAAAACACCATATATTTT. Translation: CASGPGLDKNTIYF.

This clonotype showed up many times. This rearrangement joins TRBV6-6 to TRBJ1-1; D is unresolved. The CDR3 extends over 11 amino acids. V lost 6 bases to trimming and J lost 9 bases, with 11 bases between them. Germline values: CDR1 MNHNY, CDR2 SVGAGI (reference sequence). CDR3 region: CASRQGDQAFF. CDR3 nucleotides: TGTGCCAGCAGACAAGGTGACCAAGCTTTCTTT.

V is TRBV19 and J is TRBJ2-5, with no clear D. This CDR3 region has 15 residues. CDR1 LNHDA and CDR2 SQIVND come from the germline V gene (reference sequence). V dropped 5 bases and J dropped 7 bases, with 20 bases sitting between them. CDR3 loop: CASSESHAGKGTQYF. The CDR3 DNA sequence: TGTGCCAGTAGTGAGAGCCACGCCGGCAAGGGGACCCAGTACTTC.

A word on this clonotype: A read error may explain this, as a much larger clone is one base away. The gene calls are TRBV12-3 or TRBV12-4 and TRBJ2-5, with D perhaps TRBD2 (7 bases). The CDR3 extends over 13 amino acids. Trimming stripped 2 bases from V and 7 bases from J, with 11 bases between. The CDR3 protein is CASSLRGGGTQYF. The CDR3 DNA sequence: TGTGCCAGCAGTTTAAGGGGGGGAGGGACCCAGTACTTC.

This clonotype was detected many times. The chain recombines TRBV6-1 with TRBJ2-1; D is ambiguous. The CDR3 spans 12 residues. V lost 7 bases, J lost 7 bases, and 11 bases lay in between. The germline V gene has CDR1 MNHNS and CDR2 SASEGT. In DNA form, the CDR3 reads TGTGCCAGCAACCCACGGGCAAATGAGCAGTTCTTC. Amino acids: CASNPRANEQFF.

The rearrangement links TRBV29-1 to TRBJ2-6; D could derive from TRBD1 or TRBD2 (5 bases each). CDR3 length: 18 amino acids. Germline V gene lookup returns CDR1 SQVTM and CDR2 ANQGSEA. The V and J ends lost 5 bases and 4 bases respectively, with 24 bases between them. The CDR3 loop is CSVTDTRRGVSGANVLTF. The CDR3 bases are TGCAGCGTTACCGACACCCGACGAGGGGTCTCCGGGGCCAACGTCCTGACTTTC.

The chain links TRBV19 to TRBJ1-1, with D possibly TRBD1 on 6 matching bases. The ends were cut back, 5 bases at V and 6 bases at J, with 7 bases in the middle. The germline V gene has CDR1 LNHDA and CDR2 SQIVND (reference sequence). The CDR3 is made up of 11 amino acids. The CDR3 sequence: CASSQGPEAFF. In nucleotides, the CDR3 is TGTGCCAGTAGTCAGGGGCCTGAAGCTTTCTTT.

A remark on this clonotype: The junction and the germline gene differ at one end; a read error may be behind it. The CDR3 DNA reads TGCGCCAGCAGCTTGCAGCCCGACTACACCTTC. It is translated as CASSLQPDYTF. The V gene is TRBV9, the J gene TRBJ1-2; no clear D. The CDR3 spans 11 residues. Germline CDR1 reads SGDLS; CDR2 reads YYNGEE.

At least ten counts were recorded for this clonotype. V usage is TRBV29-1 and J usage is TRBJ2-7; 7 nucleotides match TRBD1. V gave up 6 bases and J gave up 5 bases; unmatched junction bases: 7. Germline CDR1 reads SQVTM; CDR2 reads ANQGSEA. The CDR3 has 12 residues. DNA for the CDR3: TGCAGCGTCGCCACCGACAGGGACGAGCAGTACTTC. Amino acid sequence: CSVATDRDEQYF.

At least ten counts were recorded for this clonotype. V is TRBV12-3 or TRBV12-4 and J is TRBJ1-3; unclear D gene. The CDR3 spans 12 residues. V was shortened by 3 bases and J by 8 bases, with 8 bases between the two germline ends. DNA for the CDR3: TGTGCCAGCAGTTTGCCCGGACACACCATATATTTT. Amino acid sequence: CASSLPGHTIYF.

V and J are TRBV9 and TRBJ2-5; TRBD2 is a possible D gene (5 bases). Germline V gene lookup returns CDR1 SGDLS and CDR2 YYNGEE. V lost 4 bases and J 1 base, leaving 14 bases between the germline ends. This CDR3 has 15 amino acids. CDR3 coding DNA: TGTGCCAGCAGCCCGCGGGCGGCCTCCCAAGAGACCCAGTACTTC. Translation: CASSPRAASQETQYF. The whole variable domain, filled in from reference TRBV9 and TRBJ2-5, reads DSGVTQTPKHLITATGQRVTLRCSPRSGDLSVYWYQQSLDQGLQFLIQYYNGEERAKGNILERFSAQQFPDLHSELNLSSLELGDSALYFCASSPRAASQETQYFGPGTRLLVL.

This clonotype was found many times. The chain recombines TRBV5-1 with TRBJ2-5; D uncertain. Trimming pared 2 bases from V and 2 bases from J, leaving 13 bases between. CDR3 size: 15 residues. CDR1 is SGHRS and CDR2 is YFSETQ in the germline V gene. The CDR3: CASSLGRMRQETQYF. The DNA of the CDR3 is TGCGCCAGCAGCTTAGGAAGGATGAGGCAAGAGACCCAGTACTTC.

Ten or more counts support this clonotype. J is TRBJ1-1 and V is TRBV5-1; no definite D call. The CDR3 is 14 residues long. The germline V and J ends were trimmed by 4 bases and 1 base, with 11 bases remaining between them. The germline gives CDR1 SGHRS, CDR2 YFSETQ. CDR3 amino acids: CASSPGGENTEAFF. CDR3 in DNA: TGCGCCAGCAGCCCTGGTGGGGAGAACACTGAAGCTTTCTTT. The complete variable domain, with remaining parts taken from reference TRBV5-1 and TRBJ1-1, reads KAGVTQTPRYLIKTRGQQVTLSCSPISGHRSVSWYQQTPGQGLQFLFEYFSETQRNKGNFPGRFSGRQFSNSRSEMNVSTLELGDSALYLCASSPGGENTEAFFGQGTRLTVV.

This clonotype showed up many times. The chain recombines TRBV11-2 with TRBJ1-1; 9 bases map to TRBD1. V dropped 8 bases and J dropped 3; count of bases not matched to a gene: 4. The CDR3 has 13 residues. CDR1 and CDR2 from the germline V gene are SGHAT and FQNNGV. DNA for the CDR3: TGTGCCAGCCGTCGACAGGGGGACACTGAAGCTTTCTTT. It codes for CASRRQGDTEAFF. Full variable domain (remainder filled in from reference TRBV11-2 and TRBJ1-1): EAGVAQSPRYKIIEKRQSVAFWCNPISGHATLYWYQQILGQGPKLLIQFQNNGVVDDSQLPKDRFSAERLKGVDSTLKIQPAKLEDSAVYLCASRRQGDTEAFFGQGTRLTVV.

On this clonotype: A junction end diverges from the germline sequence, so it may reflect a read error. The chain couples TRBV5-1 to TRBJ2-2; D is possibly TRBD1 or TRBD2 (5 bases each). The CDR3 spans 15 residues. CDR1 and CDR2 from the germline V gene are SGHRS and YFSETQ. In DNA form, the CDR3 reads TGCGCCAGCAGTCTGGACACGGCGGGTACCGGGGAGCTGTCTTGG. Protein: CASSLDTAGTGELSW.